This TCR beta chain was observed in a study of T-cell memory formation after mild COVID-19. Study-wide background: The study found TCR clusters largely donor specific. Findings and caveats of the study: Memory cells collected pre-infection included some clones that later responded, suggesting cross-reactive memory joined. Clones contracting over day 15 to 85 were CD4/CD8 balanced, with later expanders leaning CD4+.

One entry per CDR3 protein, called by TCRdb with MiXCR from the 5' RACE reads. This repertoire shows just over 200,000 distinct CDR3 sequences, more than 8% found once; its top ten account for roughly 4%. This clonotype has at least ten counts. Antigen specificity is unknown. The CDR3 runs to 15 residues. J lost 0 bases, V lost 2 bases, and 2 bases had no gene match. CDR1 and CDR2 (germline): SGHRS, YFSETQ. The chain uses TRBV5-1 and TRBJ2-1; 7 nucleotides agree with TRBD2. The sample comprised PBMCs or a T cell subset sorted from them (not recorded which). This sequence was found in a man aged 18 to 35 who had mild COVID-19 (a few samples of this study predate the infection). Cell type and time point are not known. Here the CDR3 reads CASSFTGGSYNEQFF. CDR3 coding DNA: TGCGCCAGCAGCTTCACGGGGGGCTCCTACAATGAGCAGTTCTTC.